This record looks at one TCR beta chain sequence and its context. What antigen it recognizes has not been identified. No base-level quality is on record; no much larger clone is a single base apart. This specimen comes from a study of blood T cells in healthy people across ages (dated by TCRdb to between 2014 and 2017). A note on the overall study: In model experiments, template switching captured about one uniquely barcoded TCR beta cDNA molecule for every two T cells. To track age-related changes in TCR beta repertoire diversity, the study relied on deep sequencing normalized with unique cDNA molecular identifiers. Four age groups were formed from the donors: young (average approximately 16 years), middle-aged (approximately 41), aged (about 68) and long-lived (82). To avoid experimental bias, donors of different ages were randomly spread across the sequencing lanes. The study analyzed two additional independent replicas of 1 million unique cDNA reads from the same blood draw for two donors, one aged 18 to 30 and one aged 80 or older.

The donors were 40 or so Caucasian individuals from Russia, aged roughly 6 to 90 years, who were systemically healthy. About 10 milliliters of peripheral blood were drawn from each donor into EDTA-treated Vacutainer tubes. Ficoll-Paque density-gradient centrifugation was used to isolate PBMCs, with at least 6.5 million per sample. Trizol reagent was used to extract total RNA from PBMCs, with at least 5 micrograms per sample. The percentages of naive CD45RAhigh/CD27high T cells were determined by flow cytometry on a PBMC aliquot from every donor. The CDR3 has 17 amino acids, counting the end cysteine and phenylalanine. Just the 51-base CDR3 DNA is kept, in frame starting at base 1. Trimmed from V: 1 base; trimmed from J: 5 bases; junction bases lacking a gene match: 10. CDR1 and CDR2, looked up from the germline V gene, are SGHRS and YFSETQ. Libraries were prepared through 5' RACE. Instrument on record: Illumina HiSeq 2500. A second about 7 to 11 cycle PCR used a sample-barcoded 5' primer and a J-beta primer mix. Each TCR beta cDNA molecule received a unique molecular identifier from a template-switch 5' adaptor carrying 12 random nucleotides. At least 2.5 million CDR3-containing paired-end reads were obtained from each sample. First-strand cDNA synthesis was performed from all RNA using the Mint cDNA synthesis kit, with priming by a TRBC-specific oligonucleotide. All cDNA was treated with uracil-DNA glycosylase and then went through a first 18-cycle PCR with the universal primers M1SS and BC2_uni_R. For the original study's pipeline: Normalization of each sample was performed by random selection of 1 million high-quality reads, each carrying a distinct molecular identifier. Reads with shared molecular identifiers were discarded instead of being binned into consensus sequences. MiTCR, with a Q25 quality threshold and the strictest error-elimination algorithm, was used for CDR3 identification, clonotype clustering and error correction. A nonparametric unseen species model with Euler transformation was used to estimate lower-bound total TCR beta diversity. The public reads were reanalyzed by TCRdb: fastp trimming at Q25, MiXCR alignment, in-frame beta chains only. Rows are unified per CDR3 protein, each entry keeping the most common DNA and genes. The V and J calls were not made by the authors but by TCRdb's processing. This sample has hundreds of thousands of distinct CDR3 sequences in its table, and about 44% of those were observed once. The ten most abundant clones make up around 15% of the sample.

On the study overall, not on this receptor specifically: There was a strong correlation between observed TCR beta diversity and the percentage of naive T cells measured by flow cytometry. Compared with the aged group, the long-lived group had more naive CD4+ T cells, fewer expanded clones and increased TCR diversity, a pattern suggesting age selection. Estimates of total diversity based on one million sequenced T cells were considered lower bounds and underestimates. Bulk unsorted PBMC profiling prevented conclusive comparison of naive and antigen-experienced compartments. As age increased, observed TCR beta diversity per million T cells dropped in a roughly linear way, and a significant reduction was already evident by age around 41. Because the CMV infection status of the donors was unknown, age-related changes in expanded clonotypes may potentially have been confounded.

This clonotype was obtained from a man aged 30 to 39 in good health. Sequencing input: blood. In this chain, TRBV5-1 is recombined with TRBJ2-1, with 9 bases aligning to TRBD2. The DNA sequence is as follows: TGCGCCAGCAGCTTGCCTCCTGGGGCGGGGGGGAACAATGAGCAGTTCTTC. Translated, this is CASSLPPGAGGNNEQFF.